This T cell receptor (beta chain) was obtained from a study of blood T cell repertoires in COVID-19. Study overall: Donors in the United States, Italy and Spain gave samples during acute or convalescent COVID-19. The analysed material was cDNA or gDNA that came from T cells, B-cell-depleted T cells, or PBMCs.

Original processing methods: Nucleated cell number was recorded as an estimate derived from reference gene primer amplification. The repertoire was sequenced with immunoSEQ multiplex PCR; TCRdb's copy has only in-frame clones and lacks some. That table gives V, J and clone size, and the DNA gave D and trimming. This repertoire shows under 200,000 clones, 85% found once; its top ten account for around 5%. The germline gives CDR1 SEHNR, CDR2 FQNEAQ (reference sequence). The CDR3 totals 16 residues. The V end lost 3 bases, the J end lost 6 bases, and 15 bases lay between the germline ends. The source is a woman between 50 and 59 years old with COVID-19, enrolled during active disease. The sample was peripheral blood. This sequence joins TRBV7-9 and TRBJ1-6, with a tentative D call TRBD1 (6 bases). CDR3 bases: TGTGCCAGCAGCTTGGGGGGGCCACTTAGTAATTCACCCCTCCACTTT. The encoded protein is CASSLGGPLSNSPLHF.